The next 8 T cell receptor beta chains were all read from a single sample in a study of T cell responses to AZD1222 COVID-19 vaccine. Sequencing used immunoSEQ multiplex PCR; TCRdb keeps in-frame clones, though not all of them. The profile shows approximately 130,000 clones, about 89% of them singletons. The input for sequencing was peripheral blood, taken on day 0 of MenACWY control vaccination. The receptors were gathered from an adult in good health.

The chain couples TRBV19 to TRBJ1-1; a weak D match, TRBD1 (5 bases). The CDR3 is made up of 14 amino acids. Germline V CDR1 and CDR2: LNHDA, SQIVND (reference sequence). V was cut by 4 bases and J by 2 bases, with 11 bases left in between. The CDR3 nucleotides are TGTGCCAGTAGTAAGGGACCGATTAACACTGAAGCTTTCTTT. It is translated as CASSKGPINTEAFF.

V usage is TRBV6-2 or TRBV6-3 and J usage is TRBJ2-7, with 10 bases that match TRBD2. CDR3 length equals 19 residues. In germline, CDR1 is MNHEY, CDR2 SVGEGT. The trim removed 5 bases at V and 2 bases at J, leaving 18 bases unmatched. The CDR3 sequence is CASSIQRLAGPIITYEQYF. In DNA form, the CDR3 reads TGTGCCAGCAGTATTCAGAGACTAGCGGGCCCGATTATTACCTACGAGCAGTACTTC.

The chain uses TRBV11-3 and TRBJ2-1, with unresolved D. Trimming pared 3 bases from V and 12 bases from J, leaving 9 bases between. CDR1 is SGHNT and CDR2 is YENEEA in the germline V gene. This CDR3 spans 11 amino acids. The DNA of the CDR3 is TGTGCCAGCAGCTTTCGGATGGGGCAGTTCTTC. It is translated as CASSFRMGQFF.

This clone was observed a few times. The chain links TRBV7-9 to TRBJ1-1; possible D gene TRBD1, 6 bases. Germline-derived CDR1 and CDR2 are SEHNR and FQNEAQ (reference sequence). CDR3 length equals 12 residues. The germline V and J ends were trimmed by 8 bases and 10 bases, with 17 bases remaining between them. CDR3 amino acids: CASAPGAVTAFF. The CDR3 nucleotides are TGTGCCAGCGCACCAGGGGCCGTGACAGCTTTCTTT.

DNA of the CDR3: TGTGCCAGCAGCTTGTTTAGCGGCCGGGGTGAAGAGCAGTACTTC. Protein product: CASSLFSGRGEEQYF. The chain employs TRBV5-5 and TRBJ2-7; D possibly corresponds to TRBD2 (6 bases). V dropped 1 base and J dropped 7 bases, with 18 bases sitting between them. The CDR3 covers 15 residues. CDR1 and CDR2 (germline): SGHKS, YYEKEE (reference sequence).

This chain links TRBV7-9 with TRBJ2-7; D gene unclear. Germline V gene data show CDR1 as SEHNR and CDR2 as FQNEAQ (reference sequence). V shed 10 bases and J shed 3 bases, with 16 bases lying between them. The CDR3 runs 13 residues. The DNA for the CDR3 is TGTGCCATTGGGTCTACGGCGAACTACGAGCAGTACTTC. This gives the protein CAIGSTANYEQYF. Variable domain in full (rest from reference TRBV7-9 and TRBJ2-7): DTGVSQNPRHKITKRGQNVTFRCDPISEHNRLYWYRQTLGQGPEFLTYFQNEAQLEKSRLLSDRFSAERPKGSFSTLEIQRTEQGDSAMYLCAIGSTANYEQYFGPGTRLTVT.

The J gene is TRBJ1-4, the V gene TRBV3-1 (or the pseudogene TRBV3-2); D gene unclear. The CDR3 spans 15 residues. V lost 5 bases and J lost 4, with 14 bases in between. Germline V gene lookup returns CDR1 LGHDT and CDR2 YNNKEL (reference sequence). The DNA for the CDR3 is TGTGCCAGCAGCTTCGGACGACTCGGTAATGAAAAACTGTTTTTT. Amino acids: CASSFGRLGNEKLFF.

The CDR3 is CASSPFGSGMYEQYF. The CDR3 nucleotides read TGCGCCAGCAGCCCGTTTGGGTCTGGGATGTACGAGCAGTACTTC. The V and J genes are TRBV5-1 and TRBJ2-7; D uncertain. The length of the CDR3 is 15 residues. Between the trimmed V and J ends, which lost 4 bases and 4 bases, there was a span of 18 bases. Germline CDR1 SGHRS, CDR2 YFSETQ.